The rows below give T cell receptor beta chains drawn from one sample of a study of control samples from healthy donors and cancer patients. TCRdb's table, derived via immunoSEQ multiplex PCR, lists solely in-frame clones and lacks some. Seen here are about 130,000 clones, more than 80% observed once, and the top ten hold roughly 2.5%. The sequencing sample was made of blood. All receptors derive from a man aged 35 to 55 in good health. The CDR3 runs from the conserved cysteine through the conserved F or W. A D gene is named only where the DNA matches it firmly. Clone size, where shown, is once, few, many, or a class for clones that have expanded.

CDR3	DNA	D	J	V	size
CASSQIEGSYGYTF	TGTGCCAGCAGCCAGATAGAAGGGAGCTATGGCTACACCTTC	.	TRBJ1-2	TRBV5-4	.
CASSLSGSKAFF	TGTGCCAGCAGCTTAAGTGGCAGCAAAGCTTTCTTT	.	TRBJ1-1	TRBV7-9	.
CASSLTRPGDTGELFF	TGCGCCAGCAGCTTGACTAGACCGGGGGACACCGGGGAGCTGTTTTTT	.	TRBJ2-2	TRBV5-1	.
CASSSTGPHYEQYF	TGTGCCAGCAGCTCCACCGGGCCACACTACGAGCAGTACTTC	.	TRBJ2-7	TRBV19	.
CASSVGDRNTEAFF	TGTGCCAGCAGCGTAGGGGATCGTAACACTGAAGCTTTCTTT	.	TRBJ1-1	TRBV9	.
CASSLAEGLETQYF	TGTGCCAGCAGCTTAGCGGAGGGTCTAGAGACCCAGTACTTC	.	TRBJ2-5	TRBV7-9	.
CASSQTGEGPLSNQPQHF	TGTGCCAGCAGCCAAACAGGGGAGGGACCCTTAAGCAATCAGCCCCAGCATTTT	TRBD1	TRBJ1-5	TRBV3-1/TRBV3-2	.
CASSPDRDQPQHF	TGTGCCAGCAGCCCCGACAGGGATCAGCCCCAGCATTTT	TRBD1	TRBJ1-5	TRBV7-8	.
CASSRPGQGYYEQYF	TGTGCCAGCAGTAGACCGGGACAGGGATACTACGAGCAGTACTTC	TRBD1	TRBJ2-7	TRBV7-8	.
CASSLVAGGAQETQYF	TGCGCCAGCAGCTTGGTTGCGGGGGGAGCCCAAGAGACCCAGTACTTC	TRBD2	TRBJ2-5	TRBV5-1	.
CASSTSGAISNEQFF	TGTGCCAGCAGCACCTCTGGGGCGATTTCCAATGAGCAGTTCTTC	.	TRBJ2-1	TRBV9	.
CASSLGVGNSPLHF	TGTGCCAGCAGTTTAGGGGTCGGTAATTCACCCCTCCACTTT	.	TRBJ1-6	TRBV27	.
CASSFGGSYGYTF	TGTGCCAGCAGTTTTGGCGGGTCCTATGGCTACACCTTC	.	TRBJ1-2	TRBV27	.
CASSYSTSGTYEQYF	TGTGCCAGCAGTTACTCGACTAGCGGAACCTACGAGCAGTACTTC	TRBD2	TRBJ2-7	TRBV6-5	.
CASSRGQGSPLHF	TGTGCCAGCAGTAGAGGGCAGGGTTCACCCCTCCACTTT	.	TRBJ1-6	TRBV27	.
CASHRESSGANVLTF	TGTGCCAGCCATCGGGAGAGCTCTGGGGCCAACGTCCTGACTTTC	.	TRBJ2-6	TRBV6-5	.
CASSPRQGRVEAFF	TGTGCCAGCAGCCCCCGACAGGGACGGGTTGAAGCTTTCTTT	TRBD1	TRBJ1-1	TRBV9	.
CASSDSRGARYEQYF	TGTGCCAGCAGTGATTCTCGGGGGGCTAGGTACGAGCAGTACTTC	.	TRBJ2-7	TRBV25-1	.
CASSPGSRFPLHF	TGTGCCAGCAGTCCTGGCTCTCGGTTCCCCCTCCACTTT	.	TRBJ1-6	TRBV6-5	.
CAWSRGQWVLMEQYF	TGTGCCTGGAGTCGAGGACAGTGGGTCCTAATGGAGCAGTACTTC	.	TRBJ2-7	TRBV30	.
CASSPDRGENSPLHF	TGTGCCAGCTCACCAGACAGGGGAGAAAATTCACCCCTCCACTTT	TRBD1	TRBJ1-6	TRBV18	.
CASSSGVLGTEAFF	TGTGCCAGCAGTTCCGGGGTCCTGGGGACTGAAGCTTTCTTT	.	TRBJ1-1	TRBV6-5	.
CARQQLMTDSPLHF	TGTGCCCGCCAGCAGCTGATGACGGATTCACCCCTCCACTTT	.	TRBJ1-6	TRBV5-1	.
CASSLDPAGANTEAFF	TGCGCCAGCAGCTTGGATCCCGCAGGGGCAAACACTGAAGCTTTCTTT	.	TRBJ1-1	TRBV5-1	.
CASSARPTGGETQYF	TGTGCCAGCAGCGCTCGCCCGACAGGGGGAGAGACCCAGTACTTC	TRBD1	TRBJ2-5	TRBV25-1	.
CSAPDSYGYTF	TGCAGTGCCCCCGACAGTTATGGCTACACCTTC	.	TRBJ1-2	TRBV20-1	.
CASSPDIVQPQHF	TGTGCCAGCAGCCCGGACATTGTTCAGCCCCAGCATTTT	.	TRBJ1-5	TRBV28	.
CASQSYNEQFF	TGTGCCAGCCAGAGCTACAATGAGCAGTTCTTC	.	TRBJ2-1	TRBV19	.
CASRLGKGNQPQHF	TGTGCAAGTCGCTTAGGAAAGGGCAATCAGCCCCAGCATTTT	.	TRBJ1-5	TRBV12-2	.
CASSLSTGELFF	TGTGCCAGCAGCTTGAGTACCGGGGAGCTGTTTTTT	.	TRBJ2-2	TRBV5-6	once
CASSFGQGYEKLFF	TGTGCCAGCAGCTTCGGACAGGGGTATGAAAAACTGTTTTTT	TRBD1	TRBJ1-4	TRBV5-6	.
CASSLFWNSPLHF	TGTGCCAGCAGTTTGTTCTGGAATTCACCCCTCCACTTT	.	TRBJ1-6	TRBV27	.
CASSRQGYGYTF	TGTGCCAGCAGTAGACAGGGGTATGGCTACACCTTC	TRBD1	TRBJ1-2	TRBV28	.
CASSLGREQFF	TGTGCCAGCAGTTTAGGCCGGGAGCAGTTCTTC	.	TRBJ2-1	TRBV12-3/TRBV12-4	.
CAWTPWGQISSPLHF	TGTGCCTGGACTCCGTGGGGGCAGATCAGCTCACCCCTCCACTTT	.	TRBJ1-6	TRBV30	few
CASRGQGVSYEQYF	TGTGCCAGCAGGGGACAGGGGGTCTCCTACGAGCAGTACTTC	TRBD1	TRBJ2-7	TRBV6-5	.
CASSQIYGPYGYTF	TGTGCCAGCAGTCAGATCTACGGACCCTATGGCTACACCTTC	.	TRBJ1-2	TRBV6-5	.
CASSPRGVPTYTQYF	TGTGCCAGCAGCCCCCGAGGGGTCCCAACTTATACGCAGTATTTT	.	TRBJ2-3	TRBV9	.
CASSQVTAEREQYF	TGTGCCAGCAGCCAAGTGACTGCCGAGCGGGAGCAGTACTTC	.	TRBJ2-7	TRBV3-1/TRBV3-2	.
CASSDGLTNTGELFF	TGCGCCAGCAGTGACGGACTAACGAACACCGGGGAGCTGTTTTTT	.	TRBJ2-2	TRBV10-2	.
CASSAGANYGYTF	TGCGCCAGCTCTGCTGGGGCCAACTATGGCTACACCTTC	.	TRBJ1-2	TRBV18	.
CASSGQGRYEQYF	TGTGCCAGCTCAGGACAGGGAAGGTACGAGCAGTACTTC	TRBD1	TRBJ2-7	TRBV18	.
CASSLLQGGADTQYF	TGTGCCAGCTCACTCCTACAGGGGGGGGCAGATACGCAGTATTTT	.	TRBJ2-3	TRBV18	.
CASSFVNLGNEQFF	TGTGCCAGCAGTTTTGTCAACTTGGGCAATGAGCAGTTCTTC	.	TRBJ2-1	TRBV27	.
CASSLDRGANYGYTF	TGTGCCAGCAGCTTGGACAGGGGGGCTAACTATGGCTACACCTTC	TRBD1	TRBJ1-2	TRBV5-6	.
CASSLSGGGYSNQPQHF	TGTGCCAGCAGCCTTTCTGGCGGAGGTTATAGCAATCAGCCCCAGCATTTT	.	TRBJ1-5	TRBV3-1/TRBV3-2	.
CASSDGSPLHF	TGTGCCAGCAGCGATGGCTCACCCCTCCACTTT	.	TRBJ1-6	TRBV21-1	.
CASSSSSGDGDIQYF	TGTGCCAGCAGTTCCTCTAGCGGGGATGGTGACATTCAGTACTTC	TRBD2	TRBJ2-4	TRBV27	.
CASSEVVGTGVGNTIYF	TGTGCCAGCAGTGAAGTTGTGGGGACAGGGGTCGGAAACACCATATATTTT	TRBD1	TRBJ1-3	TRBV2	few
CASGGTGAGAGANVLTF	TGTGCCTCCGGGGGGACAGGGGCAGGGGCTGGGGCCAACGTCCTGACTTTC	TRBD1	TRBJ2-6	TRBV9	.
CASRENTGSLIF	TGCGCCAGCAGGGAAAATACAGGGTCCCTTATATTC	.	TRBJ2-7	TRBV10-1	.
CSVAGGAGGSSGNTIYF	TGCAGCGTTGCGGGGGGGGCCGGAGGTTCCTCTGGAAACACCATATATTTT	.	TRBJ1-3	TRBV29-1	.
CSGLTGGAGETQYF	TGCAGCGGACTCACAGGGGGCGCCGGGGAGACCCAGTACTTC	TRBD1	TRBJ2-5	TRBV29-1	.
CASSSGQGLFTHF	TGTGCCAGCAGTTCGGGACAGGGCCTTTTTACCCACTTT	TRBD1	TRBJ1-6	TRBV6-5	.
CASSYSIPGGTEAFF	TGTGCCAGCAGTTACTCGATTCCCGGGGGGACTGAAGCTTTCTTT	.	TRBJ1-1	TRBV6-5	.
CAWSKSLLFYEQYF	TGTGCCTGGAGTAAATCCCTTCTCTTCTACGAGCAGTACTTC	.	TRBJ2-7	TRBV30	.
CASSGGHWRETQYF	TGTGCCAGCAGTGGGGGACACTGGAGGGAGACCCAGTACTTC	.	TRBJ2-5	TRBV27	.
CASSQVFRDRNSPLHF	TGTGCCAGCAGCCAAGTATTTAGGGACAGGAATTCACCCCTCCACTTT	TRBD1	TRBJ1-6	TRBV3-1/TRBV3-2	.
CASRSFTDTQYF	TGTGCCAGCAGAAGTTTCACAGATACGCAGTATTTT	.	TRBJ2-3	TRBV2	.